The 6 T cell receptor beta chains below all came from one sample that was sequenced in a study of cytomegalovirus exposure and HLA in healthy donors. PCR involved 60 Vbeta and 13 Jbeta primers. Here immunoSEQ multiplex PCR was the method, and the copy in TCRdb shows in-frame clones only, minus some. Of about 140,000 clones in the sample, roughly 73% were seen once. Sequenced input: PBMCs. The receptors were sampled from a female donor in good health and CMV-seronegative.

The chain has TRBV9 and TRBJ1-2; 7 bases align to TRBD1. The CDR3 runs to 12 residues. The ends lost 5 bases at V and 4 bases at J; junction bases unmatched: 2. In germline, CDR1 is SGDLS, CDR2 YYNGEE. CDR3: CASRTGFYGYTF. CDR3 DNA sequence: TGTGCCAGCAGGACAGGGTTCTATGGCTACACCTTC.

The V gene is TRBV5-5, the J gene TRBJ1-2; possible D gene TRBD1, 6 bases. V was cut by 0 bases and J by 0 bases, with 18 bases left in between. This CDR3 spans 18 amino acids. In germline, CDR1 is SGHKS, CDR2 YYEKEE (reference sequence). CDR3 sequence (DNA): TGTGCCAGCAGCTTGGTCTACAGCGCAAGACAGGCTAACTATGGCTACACCTTC. Protein: CASSLVYSARQANYGYTF.

This chain uses TRBV9 with TRBJ2-4; D is ambiguous. Trimming took off 0 bases at V and 3 bases at J, with 4 bases between the two ends. The CDR3 loop spans 13 amino acids. Germline CDR1 is SGDLS and CDR2 is YYNGEE. The CDR3 sequence is CASSVAGKNIQYF. In DNA, the CDR3 is TGTGCCAGCAGCGTAGCGGGCAAAAACATTCAGTACTTC.

V usage is TRBV19 and J usage is TRBJ2-4; no reliable D call. CDR3 length equals 13 residues. Germline V gene lookup returns CDR1 LNHDA and CDR2 SQIVND (reference sequence). V was trimmed by 8 bases and J by 0 bases, leaving 8 bases between them. Written as DNA, the CDR3 is TGTGCCAGTGCCAGGCTAGCCAAAAACATTCAGTACTTC. This translates into CASARLAKNIQYF.

The chain links TRBV9 to TRBJ2-7; no firm D call. Trimming took off 0 bases at V and 1 base at J, with 14 bases between the two ends. The CDR3 spans 16 residues. Germline V lookup: CDR1 SGDLS, CDR2 YYNGEE. The CDR3 is CASSVGSRSDSYEQYF. The CDR3 region has the DNA TGTGCCAGCAGCGTAGGTTCACGGAGCGATTCCTACGAGCAGTACTTC.

CDR3 residues: CASSDRSEQYF. The DNA for the CDR3 is TGTGCCAGTAGTGACAGGAGTGAGCAGTACTTC. The V call is TRBV19, the J call TRBJ2-7; weak D call: TRBD1 (6 bases). Trimming pared 5 bases from V and 7 bases from J, leaving 9 bases between. Germline CDR1 and CDR2: LNHDA and SQIVND (reference sequence). The CDR3 sequence is 11 residues long.